This T cell receptor (beta chain) appears in the sequencing data of a study of CD8 T cells in ankylosing spondylitis. Points from the study as a whole: Reports say disease-linked clones showed up significantly more in matched ankylosing spondylitis synovial fluid. Reports of some motif variants in reactive arthritis synovial fluid and blood predate this one. Disease-associated clonotypes exhibited CD8+ identity and were relatively infrequent in peripheral blood. Among TCR beta sequences, a motif of several highly homologous variants appeared characteristic of ankylosing spondylitis blood.

V shed 1 base and J shed 1 base, with 6 bases lying between them. CDR1 SNHLY and CDR2 FYNNEI come from the germline V gene. This CDR3 contains 14 residues. This clonotype was counted ten times or more. Its antigen remains unknown. MiXCR was run by TCRdb on the 5' RACE reads, yielding one entry per CDR3 protein. The repertoire holds 85,000 to 100,000 distinct CDR3 sequences, with roughly 10% as singletons. The source of this sequence is a male donor with ankylosing spondylitis or in good health (not recorded which). Sequencing was carried out using blood, either unsorted or a sorted T cell fraction (not recorded which). The chain carries TRBV2 and TRBJ2-3, with D uncertain. CDR3 DNA: TGTGCCAGCAGTGAAGGCTCCCGCACAGATACGCAGTATTTT. It yields the protein CASSEGSRTDTQYF.